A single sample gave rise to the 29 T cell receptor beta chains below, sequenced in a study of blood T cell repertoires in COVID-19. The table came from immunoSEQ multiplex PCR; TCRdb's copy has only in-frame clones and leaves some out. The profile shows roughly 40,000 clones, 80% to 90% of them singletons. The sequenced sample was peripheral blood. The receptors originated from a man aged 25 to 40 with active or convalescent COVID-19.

The CDR3 spells CASSFGTANEKLFF. CDR3 DNA: TGTGCCAGCAGCTTTGGGACAGCTAATGAAAAACTGTTTTTT. The chain employs TRBV11-1 and TRBJ1-4; 7 nucleotides line up with TRBD1. V trimming: 3 bases; J trimming: 3 bases; junction bases outside the gene matches: 1. Germline assignment: CDR1 SGHAT and CDR2 FQDESV (reference sequence). This CDR3 is 14 amino acids long.

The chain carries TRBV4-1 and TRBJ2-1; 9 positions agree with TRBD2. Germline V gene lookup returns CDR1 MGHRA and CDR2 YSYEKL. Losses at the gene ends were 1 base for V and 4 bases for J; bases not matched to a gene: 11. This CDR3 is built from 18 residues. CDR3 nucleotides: TGCGCCAGCAGCCAAGTTGATCTTGGGCTAGCGGGGTACAATGAGCAGTTCTTC. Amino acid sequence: CASSQVDLGLAGYNEQFF.

For the CDR3, the DNA is TGTGCCAGCTCACCGAATTCAGGACAGAAATCTGGAAACACCATATATTTT. This gives the protein CASSPNSGQKSGNTIYF. This rearrangement joins TRBV18 to TRBJ1-3, with TRBD1 as a possible D gene (6 bases). CDR3 length: 17 residues. Germline values: CDR1 KGHSH, CDR2 LQKENI. Deletions cut 3 bases from V and 1 base from J, with 16 bases between.

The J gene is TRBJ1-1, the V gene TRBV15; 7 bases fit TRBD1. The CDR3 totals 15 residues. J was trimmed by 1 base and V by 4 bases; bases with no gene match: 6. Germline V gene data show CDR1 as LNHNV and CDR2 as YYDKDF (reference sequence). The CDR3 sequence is CATSTPGQKNTEAFF. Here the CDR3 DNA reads TGTGCCACCAGCACTCCGGGACAGAAGAACACTGAAGCTTTCTTT.

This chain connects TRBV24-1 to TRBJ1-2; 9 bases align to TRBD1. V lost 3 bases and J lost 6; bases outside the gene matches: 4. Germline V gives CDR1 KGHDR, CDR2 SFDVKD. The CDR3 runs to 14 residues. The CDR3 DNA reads TGTGCCACCAGTGATCTACGACAGGGGGATGGCTACACCTTC. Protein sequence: CATSDLRQGDGYTF.

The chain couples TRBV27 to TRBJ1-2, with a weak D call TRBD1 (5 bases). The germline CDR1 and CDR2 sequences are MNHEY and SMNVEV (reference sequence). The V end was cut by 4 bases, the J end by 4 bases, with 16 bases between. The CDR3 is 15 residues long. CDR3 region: CASSYGGGKGYGYTF. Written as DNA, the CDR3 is TGTGCCAGCAGTTATGGCGGGGGGAAAGGCTATGGCTACACCTTC.

CDR3 nucleotide sequence: TGTGCCAGCAGCTTGGACCGTGGGGGGCTAGCGGAAGCGAACACCGGGGAGCTGTTTTTT. Translation gives CASSLDRGGLAEANTGELFF. This sequence joins TRBV11-3 and TRBJ2-2; perhaps TRBD2 as D (7 bases). The CDR3 sequence is 20 residues long. V lost 3 bases to trimming and J lost 0 bases, with 23 bases between them. Germline CDR1 reads SGHNT; CDR2 reads YENEEA.

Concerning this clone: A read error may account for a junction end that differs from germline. In DNA form, the CDR3 reads TGTGCCAGCAATCGGGTGTTGAAGACTGAAGCTTTCTTT. This gives the protein CASNRVLKTEAFF. The chain links TRBV2 to TRBJ1-1, with D hard to call. Germline V gene sequence: CDR1 SNHLY, CDR2 FYNNEI. The CDR3 totals 13 residues.

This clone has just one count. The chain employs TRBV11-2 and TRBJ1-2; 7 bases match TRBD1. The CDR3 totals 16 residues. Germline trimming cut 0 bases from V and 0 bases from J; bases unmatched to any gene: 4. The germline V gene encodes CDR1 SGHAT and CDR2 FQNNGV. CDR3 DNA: TGTGCCAGCAGCTTAGATCCAGGGGGAGCTAACTATGGCTACACCTTC. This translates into CASSLDPGGANYGYTF.

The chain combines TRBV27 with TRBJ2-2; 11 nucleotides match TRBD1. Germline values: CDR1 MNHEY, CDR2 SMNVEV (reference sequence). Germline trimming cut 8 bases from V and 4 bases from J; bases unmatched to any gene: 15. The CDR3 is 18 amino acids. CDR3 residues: CASGKDRGLVRGTGELFF. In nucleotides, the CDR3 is TGTGCCAGCGGCAAGGACAGGGGGCTTGTTCGTGGCACCGGGGAGCTGTTTTTT.

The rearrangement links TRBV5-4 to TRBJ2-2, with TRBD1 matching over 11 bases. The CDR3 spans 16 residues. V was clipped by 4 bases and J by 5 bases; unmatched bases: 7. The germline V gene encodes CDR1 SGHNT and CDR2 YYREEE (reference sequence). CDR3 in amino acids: CASSLGTGGKTGELFF. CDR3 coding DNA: TGTGCCAGCAGCCTCGGGACAGGGGGAAAGACCGGGGAGCTGTTTTTT.

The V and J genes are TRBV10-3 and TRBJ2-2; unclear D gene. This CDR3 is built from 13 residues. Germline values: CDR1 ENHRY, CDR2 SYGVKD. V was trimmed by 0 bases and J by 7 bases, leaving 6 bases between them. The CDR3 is CAISESNGGELFF. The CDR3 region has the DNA TGTGCCATCAGTGAGTCAAACGGCGGGGAGCTGTTTTTT.

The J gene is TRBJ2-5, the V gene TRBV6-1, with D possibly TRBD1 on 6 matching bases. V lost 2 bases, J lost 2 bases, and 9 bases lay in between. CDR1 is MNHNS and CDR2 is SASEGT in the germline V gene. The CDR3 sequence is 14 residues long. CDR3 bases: TGTGCCAGCAGTGAACCGGACAGTCAAGAGACCCAGTACTTC. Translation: CASSEPDSQETQYF.

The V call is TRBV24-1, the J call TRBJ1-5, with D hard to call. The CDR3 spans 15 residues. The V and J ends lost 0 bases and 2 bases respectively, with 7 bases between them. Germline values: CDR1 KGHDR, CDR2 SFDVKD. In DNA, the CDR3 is TGTGCCACCAGTGATTTGCCTCAGGGCAATCAGCCCCAGCATTTT. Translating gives CATSDLPQGNQPQHF.

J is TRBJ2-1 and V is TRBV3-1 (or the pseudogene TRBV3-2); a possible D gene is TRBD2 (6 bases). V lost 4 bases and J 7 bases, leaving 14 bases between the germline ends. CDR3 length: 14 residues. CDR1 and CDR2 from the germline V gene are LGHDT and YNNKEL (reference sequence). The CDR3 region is CASSRRREWNEQFF. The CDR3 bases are TGTGCCAGCAGCCGACGCCGGGAGTGGAATGAGCAGTTCTTC.

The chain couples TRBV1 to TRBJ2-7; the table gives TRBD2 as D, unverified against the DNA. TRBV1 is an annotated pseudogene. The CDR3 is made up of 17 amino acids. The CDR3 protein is CTSSQVLAGTSSYEQYV. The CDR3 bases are TGCACCAGCAGCCAAGTGCTAGCGGGGACTAGCTCCTACGAGCAGTACGTC.

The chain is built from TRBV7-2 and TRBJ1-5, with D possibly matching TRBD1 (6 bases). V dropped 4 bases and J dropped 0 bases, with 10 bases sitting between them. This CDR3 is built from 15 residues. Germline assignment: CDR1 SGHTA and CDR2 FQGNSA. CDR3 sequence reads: CASSSRGNSNQPQHF. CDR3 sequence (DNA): TGTGCCAGCAGCTCTAGGGGGAATAGCAATCAGCCCCAGCATTTT.

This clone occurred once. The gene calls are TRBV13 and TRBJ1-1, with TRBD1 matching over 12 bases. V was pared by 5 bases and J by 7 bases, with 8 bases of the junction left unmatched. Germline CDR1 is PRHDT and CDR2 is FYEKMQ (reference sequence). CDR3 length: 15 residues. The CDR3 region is CASSHRDRGLYEAFF. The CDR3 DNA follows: TGTGCCAGCAGCCACCGGGACAGGGGGCTTTATGAAGCTTTCTTT.

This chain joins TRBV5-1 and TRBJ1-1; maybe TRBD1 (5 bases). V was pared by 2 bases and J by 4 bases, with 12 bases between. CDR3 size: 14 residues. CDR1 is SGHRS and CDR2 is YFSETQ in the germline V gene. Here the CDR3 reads CASSFTGVGTEAFF. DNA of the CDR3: TGCGCCAGCAGCTTCACGGGGGTCGGCACTGAAGCTTTCTTT. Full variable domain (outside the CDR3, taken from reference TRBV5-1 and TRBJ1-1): KAGVTQTPRYLIKTRGQQVTLSCSPISGHRSVSWYQQTPGQGLQFLFEYFSETQRNKGNFPGRFSGRQFSNSRSEMNVSTLELGDSALYLCASSFTGVGTEAFFGQGTRLTVV.

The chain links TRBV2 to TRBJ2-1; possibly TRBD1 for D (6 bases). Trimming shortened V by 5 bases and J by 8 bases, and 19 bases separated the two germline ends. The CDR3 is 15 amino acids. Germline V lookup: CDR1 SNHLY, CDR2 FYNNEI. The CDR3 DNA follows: TGTGCCAGCAGTAAAGGGACAAATCGGGTCCATGAGCAGTTCTTC. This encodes CASSKGTNRVHEQFF. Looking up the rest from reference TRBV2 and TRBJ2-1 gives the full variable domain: EPEVTQTPSHQVTQMGQEVILRCVPISNHLYFYWYRQILGQKVEFLVSFYNNEISEKSEIFDDQFSVERPDGSNFTLKIRSTKLEDSAMYFCASSKGTNRVHEQFFGPGTRLTVL.

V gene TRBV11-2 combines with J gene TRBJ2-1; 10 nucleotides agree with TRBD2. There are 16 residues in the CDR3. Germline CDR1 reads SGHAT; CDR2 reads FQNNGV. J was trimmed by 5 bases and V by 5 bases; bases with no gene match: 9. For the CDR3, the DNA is TGTGCCAGCAGCGCCCCGACTAGCGGGCACAACAATGAGCAGTTCTTC. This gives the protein CASSAPTSGHNNEQFF.

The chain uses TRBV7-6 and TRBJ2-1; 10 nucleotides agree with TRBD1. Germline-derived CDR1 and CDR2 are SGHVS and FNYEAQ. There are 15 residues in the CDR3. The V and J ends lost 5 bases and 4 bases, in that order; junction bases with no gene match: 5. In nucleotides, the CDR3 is TGTGCCAGCAGCCCGACAGGGGGCGGGTACAATGAGCAGTTCTTC. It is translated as CASSPTGGGYNEQFF.

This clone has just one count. The CDR3 protein is CASSSGTGLSPLHF. In DNA form, the CDR3 reads TGCGCCAGCAGCTCTGGGACAGGGTTGTCACCCCTCCACTTT. The genes are TRBV5-1 and TRBJ1-6, with TRBD1 matching over 9 bases. In germline, CDR1 is SGHRS, CDR2 YFSETQ. V shed 3 bases and J 10 bases; nucleotides not matched to a gene: 5. The CDR3 sequence is 14 residues long.

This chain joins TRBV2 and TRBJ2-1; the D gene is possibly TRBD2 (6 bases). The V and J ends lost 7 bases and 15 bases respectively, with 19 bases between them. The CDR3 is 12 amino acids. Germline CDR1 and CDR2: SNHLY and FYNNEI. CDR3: CASMGTPGVVFF. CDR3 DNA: TGTGCCAGCATGGGGACTCCCGGTGTTGTGTTCTTC.

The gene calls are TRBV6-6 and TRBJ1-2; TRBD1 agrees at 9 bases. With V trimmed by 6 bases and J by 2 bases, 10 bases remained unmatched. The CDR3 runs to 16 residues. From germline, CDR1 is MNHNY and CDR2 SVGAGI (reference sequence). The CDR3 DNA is TGTGCCAGCAGCCCGAACCCCACAGGGGGCAACTATGGCTACACCTTC. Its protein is CASSPNPTGGNYGYTF.

CDR3: CATSRWGYEQFF. The CDR3 bases are TGTGCCACCAGCCGGTGGGGCTATGAGCAGTTCTTC. V usage is TRBV15 and J usage is TRBJ2-1; TRBD1 is a possible D gene (5 bases). V lost 5 bases and J 8 bases, leaving 10 bases between the germline ends. The CDR3 consists of 12 residues. The germline CDR1 and CDR2 sequences are LNHNV and YYDKDF (reference sequence).

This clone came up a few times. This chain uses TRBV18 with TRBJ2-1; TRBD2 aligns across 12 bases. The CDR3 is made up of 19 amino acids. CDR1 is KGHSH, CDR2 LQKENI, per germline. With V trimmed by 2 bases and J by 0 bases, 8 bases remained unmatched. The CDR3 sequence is CASSPRTSGMTRSYNEQFF. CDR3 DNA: TGTGCCAGCTCACCAAGGACTAGCGGGATGACGCGCTCCTACAATGAGCAGTTCTTC.

The CDR3 spells CASSQDDPGTGNTIYF. The CDR3 region has the DNA TGCGCCAGCAGCCAAGATGACCCAGGGACTGGAAACACCATATATTTT. V usage is TRBV4-1 and J usage is TRBJ1-3; D perhaps matches TRBD1 (5 bases). The germline V gene encodes CDR1 MGHRA and CDR2 YSYEKL. V was clipped by 0 bases and J by 2 bases, with 11 bases between them. The CDR3 extends over 16 amino acids.

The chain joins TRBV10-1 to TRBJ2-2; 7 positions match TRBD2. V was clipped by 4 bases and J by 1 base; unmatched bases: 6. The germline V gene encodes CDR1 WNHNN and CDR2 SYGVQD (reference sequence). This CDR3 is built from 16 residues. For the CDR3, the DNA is TGCGCCAGCAGTGGCGGAGCTAGCGGGAACACCGGGGAGCTGTTTTTT. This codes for CASSGGASGNTGELFF.